The 20 T cell receptor beta chains reported below all come from one sample, sequenced in a study of blood T cell repertoires in COVID-19 (dated by TCRdb to the early 2020s). Libraries were constructed by the immunoSEQ multiplex PCR assay. The clones in this table, taken by TCRdb from immuneACCESS, are in-frame only. Not every clone is retained; where verified, under half of the shortfall comes from an unresolved V gene, and the cause of the rest is unknown. The sample table holds about 190,000 clones, of which around 90% were seen once. Jointly, the top ten make up around 7% of the sample. What was sequenced was peripheral blood. These receptor sequences come from a man in his forties with acute or convalescent COVID-19.

The J gene is TRBJ1-1, the V gene TRBV10-3, with 9 bases matching TRBD1. CDR1 ENHRY and CDR2 SYGVKD come from the germline V gene. The CDR3 extends over 13 amino acids. Germline trimming cut 7 bases from V and 7 bases from J; bases unmatched to any gene: 7. This CDR3 is CAIIKDRGDEAFF. CDR3 coding DNA: TGTGCCATCATTAAGGACAGGGGCGATGAAGCTTTCTTT.

V usage is TRBV3-1 (or the pseudogene TRBV3-2) and J usage is TRBJ2-7; 8 nucleotides line up with TRBD1. The germline V gene encodes CDR1 LGHDT and CDR2 YNNKEL (reference sequence). V lost 4 bases, J lost 4 bases, and 3 bases stayed unmatched. The CDR3 has 13 amino acids. The DNA of the CDR3 is TGTGCCAGCAGCCCGGGACAGGATTACGAGCAGTACTTC. Translation gives CASSPGQDYEQYF.

The rearrangement uses TRBV28 and TRBJ2-5; TRBD1 is a possible D gene (6 bases). The length of the CDR3 is 15 residues. Germline assignment: CDR1 MDHEN and CDR2 SYDVKM. V lost 8 bases to trimming and J lost 7 bases, with 23 bases between them. The CDR3 nucleotides read TGTGCCAGCTCTGTTCCGGACAGTGGGATTAGGACCCAGTACTTC. It translates to CASSVPDSGIRTQYF. Filled out from reference TRBV28 and TRBJ2-5, the complete variable domain reads DVKVTQSSRYLVKRTGEKVFLECVQDMDHENMFWYRQDPGLGLRLIYFSYDVKMKEKGDIPEGYSVSREKKERFSLILESASTNQTSMYLCASSVPDSGIRTQYFGPGTRLLVL.

The chain carries TRBV2 and TRBJ2-1, with TRBD1 as a possible D gene (6 bases). This CDR3 region has 14 residues. CDR1 SNHLY and CDR2 FYNNEI come from the germline V gene. Trimming took 10 bases from V and 5 from J, leaving 18 bases between them. CDR3 sequence (DNA): TGTGCCAACGGGGTGGGGCAGGGGAACAATGAGCAGTTCTTC. It encodes CANGVGQGNNEQFF.

The chain recombines TRBV6-5 with TRBJ1-6; 8 bases are shared with TRBD1. This CDR3 is 15 amino acids long. The germline CDR1 and CDR2 sequences are MNHEY and SVGAGI. With V trimmed by 4 bases and J by 9 bases, 8 bases remained unmatched. The CDR3 loop is CASSWARDRISPLHF. As DNA, the CDR3 is TGTGCCAGCAGTTGGGCACGGGACAGGATTTCACCCCTCCACTTT.

The J gene is TRBJ1-4, the V gene TRBV30, with D possibly being TRBD1 (6 bases). The CDR3 is made up of 16 amino acids. The germline V and J ends were trimmed by 0 bases and 5 bases, with 16 bases remaining between them. Per germline, CDR1 GTSNPN and CDR2 SVGIG (reference sequence). CDR3 bases: TGTGCCTGGAGTGTTAAGAGGGGGAGGGGGAATGAAAAACTGTTTTTT. It codes for CAWSVKRGRGNEKLFF.

The chain has TRBV6-5 and TRBJ2-3; 8 bases match TRBD2. With V trimmed by 4 bases and J by 3 bases, 9 bases remained unmatched. The CDR3 totals 16 residues. The V gene's germline CDR1 is MNHEY and CDR2 SVGAGI. The chain's CDR3 is CASSSHPGLETDTQYF. DNA for the CDR3: TGTGCCAGCAGTTCTCATCCGGGACTAGAAACAGATACGCAGTATTTT.

V is TRBV5-1 and J is TRBJ2-7; 9 bases match TRBD1. The CDR3 runs to 15 residues. V lost 0 bases and J lost 2; bases outside the gene matches: 3. CDR1 is SGHRS and CDR2 is YFSETQ in the germline V gene. In nucleotides, the CDR3 is TGCGCCAGCAGCTTGGCCGGGACAGGGACCTACGAGCAGTACTTC. This sequence encodes CASSLAGTGTYEQYF.

The count of this clone is one. The chain has TRBV3-1 (or the pseudogene TRBV3-2) and TRBJ1-2; no clear D. The CDR3 is 15 residues long. Per germline, CDR1 LGHDT and CDR2 YNNKEL (reference sequence). The germline V and J ends were trimmed by 4 bases and 6 bases, with 18 bases remaining between them. The CDR3 DNA reads TGTGCCAGCAGCCCCTCGGGGAGAGGTAGGCATGGCTACACCTTC. Encoded protein: CASSPSGRGRHGYTF.

The CDR3 region is CASSTGLASLQETQYF. The CDR3 nucleotides read TGCGCCAGCAGCACAGGACTAGCGAGCCTACAAGAGACCCAGTACTTC. V is TRBV5-1 and J is TRBJ2-5, with TRBD2 matching over 9 bases. Germline lookup yields CDR1 SGHRS and CDR2 YFSETQ. The length of the CDR3 is 16 residues. The junction had 9 bases not matched to a gene; V was cut back by 4 bases and J by 2 bases.

The J gene is TRBJ1-5, the V gene TRBV28, with 8 nucleotides matching TRBD1. There are 14 residues in the CDR3. Germline CDR1 MDHEN, CDR2 SYDVKM. The CDR3 DNA follows: TGTGCGATCACCCGGACAGGGAGCAATCAGCCCCAGCATTTT. It yields the protein CAITRTGSNQPQHF.

The rearrangement links TRBV24-1 to TRBJ1-1, with D unresolved. The CDR3 covers 13 residues. Between the trimmed V and J ends, which lost 2 bases and 6 bases, there was a span of 9 bases. Germline V gene lookup returns CDR1 KGHDR and CDR2 SFDVKD. The CDR3 DNA reads as TGTGCCACCAGTGATTGGGCAGGCGCTGAAGCTTTCTTT. Protein: CATSDWAGAEAFF.

This clone was seen a handful of times. This chain uses TRBV4-1 with TRBJ1-2; TRBD1 might be the D (5 bases). V was shortened by 2 bases and J by 0 bases, with 16 bases between the two germline ends. CDR3 length: 17 amino acids. CDR1 and CDR2 from the germline V gene are MGHRA and YSYEKL. The CDR3 bases are TGCGCCAGCAGCCAACTCGACTTGGGGCTCACTAACTATGGCTACACCTTC. This encodes CASSQLDLGLTNYGYTF.

The count of this clone is one. The V and J genes are TRBV27 and TRBJ2-5; 13 bases align to TRBD2. The CDR3 loop spans 18 amino acids. Germline CDR1 and CDR2: MNHEY and SMNVEV (reference sequence). J was trimmed by 1 base and V by 8 bases; bases with no gene match: 13. CDR3 protein: CASRRLAGGPRGQETQYF. As DNA, the CDR3 is TGTGCCAGCCGCCGACTAGCGGGGGGCCCGAGGGGCCAAGAGACCCAGTACTTC.

CDR3 in amino acids: CASSLLSQPQHF. The CDR3 coding sequence is TGTGCCAGCAGCTTGCTGAGCCAGCCCCAGCATTTT. The rearrangement uses TRBV7-2 and TRBJ1-5; D not certain. CDR3 length: 12 residues. From germline, CDR1 is SGHTA and CDR2 FQGNSA. With 3 bases removed from V and 7 bases from J, the gap between germline ends came to 7 bases.

In DNA form, the CDR3 reads TGTGCCAGCAGCTTGAGGGGTATTAGTCTCGGGGGGACGAGGGATACGCAGTATTTT. The encoded protein is CASSLRGISLGGTRDTQYF. This sequence joins TRBV5-8 and TRBJ2-3; 7 bases line up with TRBD2. This CDR3 region has 19 residues. With 1 base clipped from V and 6 bases from J, the junction kept 20 bases outside the gene matches. Germline values: CDR1 SGHTS, CDR2 YDEGEE.

The chain links TRBV13 to TRBJ1-1; 12 bases map to TRBD1. Germline-derived CDR1 and CDR2 are PRHDT and FYEKMQ (reference sequence). The CDR3 extends over 18 amino acids. After removal of 2 bases from V and 3 bases from J, the junction contained 10 bases not matched to a gene. CDR3 loop: CASSLRDRGPLPHTEAFF. The CDR3 bases are TGTGCCAGCAGCTTACGGGACAGGGGGCCGCTCCCTCACACTGAAGCTTTCTTT.

The chain is built from TRBV14 and TRBJ2-5; 13 nucleotides line up with TRBD2. Unmatched junction bases numbered 6, after V lost 0 bases and J lost 2 bases. Germline CDR1 and CDR2: SGHDN and FVKESK. This CDR3 is 18 amino acids long. CDR3 residues: CASSQERGTSGVQETQYF. The CDR3 DNA follows: TGTGCCAGCAGCCAAGAGAGGGGGACTAGCGGGGTTCAAGAGACCCAGTACTTC.

The chain is built from TRBV5-1 and TRBJ2-1; D uncertain. The CDR3 runs 13 residues. Trimming took off 2 bases at V and 10 bases at J, with 13 bases between the two ends. The germline gives CDR1 SGHRS, CDR2 YFSETQ. The CDR3 DNA sequence: TGCGCCAGCAGCTTCCAGAACACCGAAGAGCAGTTCTTC. This encodes CASSFQNTEEQFF.

This sequence joins TRBV5-4 and TRBJ1-4; 9 bases fit TRBD1. The CDR3 is 16 amino acids. Germline CDR1 is SGHNT and CDR2 is YYREEE (reference sequence). Trimming removed 5 bases from V and 6 bases from J; junction bases left unmatched: 11. CDR3 DNA: TGTGCCAGCAGTTACGGTCCGGGACAGGGACATGAAAAACTGTTTTTT. Translated: CASSYGPGQGHEKLFF.